The T cell receptor (beta chain) under discussion was sequenced for a study of shared clonotypes between healthy human individuals. Overall study: Used for every donor were three CD4 naive, three CD4 memory, two CD8 naive and one CD8 memory plate.

At the deep level, the assay was run. The assay was immunoSEQ multiplex PCR, and TCRdb's table has in-frame clones only and misses some. The repertoire holds some 2.1 million clones, with 93% as singletons. The study's findings and limits: Non-shared clonotypes showed lower generation probabilities than clonotypes common to all four donors.

Comment on this clone: No antigen is known for it.

The ends were cut back, 4 bases at V and 0 bases at J, with 19 bases in the middle. CDR1 is SEHNR, CDR2 FQNEAQ, per germline (reference sequence). This CDR3 comprises 17 residues. Naive CD8 cells were CD45RO-negative, positively selected for CCR7, excluding terminally differentiated effector memory CD45RA+ cells. All the donors were Caucasian adults who lived in Nashville, Tennessee. The sample was naive CD8+ T cells from PBMCs. J is TRBJ2-7 and V is TRBV7-9, with D tentatively TRBD1 (5 bases). The TCR sequence derives from a man between 18 and 29 years old in good health. Some clones in this sample may be carry-over from other donors' samples. CDR3 region: CASSSSLVIDSSYEQYF. The CDR3 nucleotides are TGTGCCAGCAGCTCATCATTAGTTATAGACAGCTCCTACGAGCAGTACTTC. The variable domain in full, with the rest retrieved from reference TRBV7-9 and TRBJ2-7, is DTGVSQNPRHKITKRGQNVTFRCDPISEHNRLYWYRQTLGQGPEFLTYFQNEAQLEKSRLLSDRFSAERPKGSFSTLEIQRTEQGDSAMYLCASSSSLVIDSSYEQYFGPGTRLTVT.